The 16 T cell receptor beta chains reported below all come from one sample, sequenced in a study of blood T cell repertoires in COVID-19. The method was immunoSEQ multiplex PCR; TCRdb's version includes in-frame clones alone and lacks a portion of them. The data hold approximately 130,000 clones, with about 90% observed a single time. Sequenced: peripheral blood. The receptors were sampled from a man aged 50-59 years with active COVID-19.

A single count supports this clone. V usage is TRBV6-4 and J usage is TRBJ1-4, with D unclear. With 6 bases removed from V and 8 bases from J, the gap between germline ends came to 19 bases. Germline V lookup: CDR1 MRHNA, CDR2 SNTAGT. This CDR3 spans 15 amino acids. The CDR3 loop is CASSATGRLNEKLFF. The CDR3, as DNA: TGTGCCAGCAGCGCCACGGGGAGGCTTAACGAAAAACTGTTTTTT.

This chain joins TRBV10-3 and TRBJ2-5; TRBD2 matches at 9 bases. With V trimmed by 6 bases and J by 3 bases, 5 bases remained unmatched. Germline CDR1 is ENHRY and CDR2 is SYGVKD. This CDR3 spans 14 amino acids. As DNA, the CDR3 is TGTGCCATCAGCCTGGTAGCGGGGGAAGAGACCCAGTACTTC. Its translation: CAISLVAGEETQYF.

The gene calls are TRBV3-1 (or the pseudogene TRBV3-2) and TRBJ1-1; the D is unclear. V gave up 5 bases and J gave up 2 bases, with 9 bases separating them. Germline assignment: CDR1 LGHDT and CDR2 YNNKEL (reference sequence). This CDR3 is 13 amino acids long. This CDR3 reads CASSSTRNTEAFF. The CDR3 nucleotides read TGTGCCAGCAGCTCCACACGCAACACTGAAGCTTTCTTT.

The chain employs TRBV4-1 and TRBJ1-3; weak D call: TRBD1 (6 bases). V was cut by 5 bases and J by 6 bases, with 17 bases left in between. The CDR3 runs 15 residues. From germline, CDR1 is MGHRA and CDR2 YSYEKL. CDR3 nucleotides: TGCGCCAGCAGCGGGACCGACAGGCCTCAAAACACCATATATTTT. Protein product: CASSGTDRPQNTIYF.

This clone appeared once. CDR3 DNA: TGTGCCAGCAGCCTAGGGACTAGCGGGGGTATAGATACGCAGTATTTT. The encoded protein is CASSLGTSGGIDTQYF. The chain employs TRBV4-2 and TRBJ2-3, with 14 nucleotides matching TRBD2. V dropped 4 bases and J dropped 5; count of bases not matched to a gene: 5. The CDR3 covers 16 residues. Germline V CDR1 and CDR2: LGHNA, YNFKEQ.

This chain links TRBV6-6 with TRBJ2-7, with 9 nucleotides matching TRBD1. The V gene's germline CDR1 is MNHNY and CDR2 SVGAGI (reference sequence). The CDR3 is made up of 12 amino acids. The V gene end was trimmed by 9 bases and the J gene end by 7 bases; junction bases not matched to a gene: 7. CDR3 DNA sequence: TGTGCCAGTGCGACAGGGGGGTGGGAGCAGTACTTC. Its translation: CASATGGWEQYF.

The genes are TRBV19 and TRBJ2-1; no reliable D call. CDR3 length: 10 amino acids. From germline, CDR1 is LNHDA and CDR2 SQIVND (reference sequence). This CDR3 is CVEHSGQQFF. The CDR3, as DNA: TGTGTCGAGCATTCAGGCCAGCAGTTCTTC.

The chain employs TRBV4-3 and TRBJ2-7, with TRBD2 identical over 9 bases. The junction had 5 bases not matched to a gene; V was cut back by 0 bases and J by 2 bases. The CDR3 runs to 16 residues. Looked up from germline, CDR1 is LGHNA and CDR2 is YSLEER. CDR3 sequence: CASSQDSAGGTYEQYF. CDR3 coding DNA: TGCGCCAGCAGCCAAGATTCAGCGGGGGGTACCTACGAGCAGTACTTC.

This clone occurred once. The chain combines TRBV6-5 with TRBJ2-3; 9 bases are a match to TRBD2. Germline assignment: CDR1 MNHEY and CDR2 SVGAGI. The length of the CDR3 is 12 residues. This CDR3 is CAARGGRNTQYF. As DNA, the CDR3 is TGTGCGGCGCGGGGGGGCCGAAATACGCAGTATTTT.

The J gene is TRBJ2-7, the V gene TRBV7-2; D is possibly TRBD1 (5 bases). Germline V CDR1 and CDR2: SGHTA, FQGNSA. V was cut by 1 base and J by 1 base, with 8 bases left in between. This CDR3 contains 14 residues. Here the CDR3 reads CASSLVQGSYEQYF. The CDR3 DNA follows: TGTGCCAGCAGCTTAGTTCAGGGATCCTACGAGCAGTACTTC.

V usage is TRBV30 and J usage is TRBJ2-7; 7 positions match TRBD2. CDR3 length: 15 amino acids. J gave up 3 bases and V 0 bases, and 8 bases lay outside the gene matches. The germline gives CDR1 GTSNPN, CDR2 SVGIG (reference sequence). As DNA, the CDR3 is TGTGCCTGGAGTGTAGGTCTAGCGGTGAGCTACGAGCAGTACTTC. This gives the protein CAWSVGLAVSYEQYF.

The chain employs TRBV11-2 and TRBJ1-1; 7 nucleotides agree with TRBD1. The CDR3 spans 14 residues. With 3 bases clipped from V and 1 base from J, the junction kept 2 bases outside the gene matches. The germline gives CDR1 SGHAT, CDR2 FQNNGV. Written as DNA, the CDR3 is TGTGCCAGCAGCTTTACAGGGGCGAACACTGAAGCTTTCTTT. It codes for CASSFTGANTEAFF. The full variable domain, rest sourced from reference TRBV11-2 and TRBJ1-1, is EAGVAQSPRYKIIEKRQSVAFWCNPISGHATLYWYQQILGQGPKLLIQFQNNGVVDDSQLPKDRFSAERLKGVDSTLKIQPAKLEDSAVYLCASSFTGANTEAFFGQGTRLTVV.

The CDR3 DNA sequence: TGTGCCAGCAGCCAATGTACAGGGTGTTTGGTGAATGAGCAGTTCTTC. It specifies CASSQCTGCLVNEQFF. The genes are TRBV3-1 (or the pseudogene TRBV3-2) and TRBJ2-1; tentatively, D is TRBD1 (6 bases). The length of the CDR3 is 16 residues. Germline CDR1 and CDR2: LGHDT and YNNKEL (reference sequence). Trimming took off 2 bases at V and 7 bases at J, with 18 bases between the two ends.

V is TRBV5-6 and J is TRBJ1-1; D ambiguous. V was pared by 6 bases and J by 6 bases, with 18 bases between. The V gene's germline CDR1 is SGHDT and CDR2 YYEEEE. The CDR3 is 14 residues long. DNA of the CDR3: TGTGCCAGCATTCGGTTTAAGAATTTTGCTGAAGCTTTCTTT. This sequence encodes CASIRFKNFAEAFF.

V gene TRBV9 combines with J gene TRBJ1-5; perhaps TRBD1 as D (6 bases). Germline loops: CDR1 SGDLS, CDR2 YYNGEE. The CDR3 loop spans 16 amino acids. V shed 3 bases and J shed 4 bases, with 17 bases lying between them. CDR3 nucleotides: TGTGCCAGCAGCGGGGATTATGACAGGAATAATCAGCCCCAGCATTTT. Its protein is CASSGDYDRNNQPQHF.

The chain couples TRBV7-2 to TRBJ1-4; 9 bases fit TRBD1. The CDR3 length is 16 residues. Trimming cost V 0 bases and J 7 bases; bases outside gene matches: 6. The germline CDR1 and CDR2 sequences are SGHTA and FQGNSA. The CDR3 DNA sequence: TGTGCCAGCAGCTTAGCGGCGACAGGGGGAGCTGAAAAACTGTTTTTT. As protein: CASSLAATGGAEKLFF.